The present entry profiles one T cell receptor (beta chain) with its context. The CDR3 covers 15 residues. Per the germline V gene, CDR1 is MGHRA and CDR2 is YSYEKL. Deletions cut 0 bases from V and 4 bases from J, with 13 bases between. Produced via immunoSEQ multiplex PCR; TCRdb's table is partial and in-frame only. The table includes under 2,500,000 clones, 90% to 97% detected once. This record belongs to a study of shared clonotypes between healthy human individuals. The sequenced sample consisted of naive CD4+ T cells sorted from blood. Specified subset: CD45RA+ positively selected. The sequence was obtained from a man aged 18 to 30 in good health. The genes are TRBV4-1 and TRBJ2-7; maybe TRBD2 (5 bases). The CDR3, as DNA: TGCGCCAGCAGCCAAGATATAAGCGGATCTTACGAGCAGTACTTC. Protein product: CASSQDISGSYEQYF.